This T cell receptor beta chain was recorded in a study of CD8 T cells in acute hepatitis C reinfection (dated by TCRdb to about 2021). Notes on the research overall: The study profiled the TCRbeta repertoire of CD8+ T cells specific for the HCV NS3-1073 epitope during acute infection and after viral clearance. A handful of spontaneous resolvers contributed paired acute and follow-up samples.

Compared with germline, V lacks 5 bases and J lacks 6 bases; bases without a gene match: 6. Via the germline V gene, CDR1 is SGHTA and CDR2 FQGNSA. The CDR3 goes from the cysteine to the phenylalanine over 14 residues. Only the CDR3 portion is preserved as DNA: 42 bases, with reading frame beginning at the first base. General study outcomes and caveats: Few CDR3 sequences were shared with other epitopes, and differences in sequencing approaches may have limited exact matching. The NS3-1073 specific repertoires were highly diverse, and diversity did not differ significantly among acute resolver, follow-up resolver and acute chronic samples. No follow-up repertoires were available for chronically infected subjects, since NS3-1073 specific cells were too rare to be sorted. About a dozen public clonotypes were found regardless of outcome, and V04-02/J02-02 was used by one public clonotype. All groups showed preferential use of the TRBV04 and TRBV06 gene families, a pattern that overrepresentation in the naive pool did not explain. Because bulk sequencing covered only the TCRbeta chain, the alphabeta pairing of the public clonotypes could not be determined.

On this clone itself: Its antigen specificity is not known. No base quality values were provided; no much bigger clone lies one nucleotide off.

Genomic DNA was extracted from the FACS-sorted cells, and the TCRbeta chains were sequenced by the commercial immunoSEQ service. Per the original workflow: The repertoire data were analyzed using ImmunoSEQ Analyzer software v3.0 and R v3.5.1. Only productive rearrangements were analyzed, because sequences with stop codons or out-of-frame rearrangements were removed. The sequencing provider supplied the metrics for Simpson diversity, Shannon entropy, CDR3 length and nucleotide addition. Based on frequency, clonotypes were placed into dominant, sub-dominant, low or lowest abundance groups, and clonotypes under 0.1% were left out of most analyses. A CDR3 amino acid clonotype was called public if the clonotype appeared in at least two subjects at a cumulative frequency of at least 0.5%. Not all clones reach the TCRdb copy of this immuneACCESS table, which keeps in-frame sequences only. Checked studies attribute under half of the gap to unresolved V genes and leave the rest unexplained. The V and J calls and clone size were taken over from that table, and D and trimming were inferred from the DNA. This sample has some 38,000 clones in its table, and more than 75% of those were observed once. Clones ranked in the top ten supply roughly 0.51% of the sample.

According to the study, the label for this sample's time point signals: naive CD8 control sorted from an acute-time-point sample. Enrolled in the Montreal Hepatitis C Cohort (HEPCO) in Canada, the donors were people who inject drugs, and these donors were followed every 3 months. Acute primary HCV infection was defined as a positive HCV RNA or antibody test after a negative test within the previous 24 weeks. CD3, CD8 and CD45RO antibodies were used for surface staining, and dead cells were excluded with an aqua fixable dye. The cohort additionally had roughly 6 subjects who developed chronic infection, which was defined as HCV RNA positivity at 24 weeks. Once thawed from cryostorage, peripheral blood mononuclear cells underwent negative selection via the MACS CD8+ T cell Isolation Kit to obtain CD8+ T cells. Cells were sorted on a BD FACSAria II cell sorter.

The rearrangement joined TRBV7-2 to TRBJ2-7; 11 central bases correspond to TRBD2. The sequence came from a man aged 25 to 45 with chronic hepatitis C. Sequencing was carried out using naive CD8+ T cells from PBMCs. The cell subset or site label of this sample denotes: sorted total naive CD45RO-negative CD8+ T cells. The DNA sequence reads TGTGCCAGCAGCATACTAGCGGGAGTGATCGAGCAGTACTTC. Its product reads: CASSILAGVIEQYF.